What follows are 9 T cell receptor beta chains derived from one specimen sequenced in a study of early T cells in non-severe SARS-CoV-2 infection. MiXCR, run by TCRdb on the 5' RACE reads, gives a single entry per CDR3 protein. Here the sample spans about 66,000 distinct CDR3 sequences, around 14% being singletons. The sequenced sample was whole blood. These receptors came from an adult who was a healthcare worker with PCR-confirmed SARS-CoV-2 infection or an uninfected control (not recorded which).

The rearrangement joins TRBV11-2 to TRBJ1-2; the D is unclear. The CDR3 has 13 amino acids. Germline CDR1 and CDR2: SGHAT and FQNNGV. V was clipped by 5 bases and J by 2 bases, with 9 bases between them. CDR3 sequence (DNA): TGTGCCAGCAGCCCACAGAGGAACTATGGCTACACCTTC. Its protein is CASSPQRNYGYTF.

Details on this clonotype: A read error may explain this, as a much larger clone is one base away. The rearrangement links TRBV9 to TRBJ2-5; weak D call: TRBD1 (6 bases). This CDR3 has 15 amino acids. CDR1 and CDR2 from the germline V gene are SGDLS and YYNGEE. For the CDR3, the DNA is TGTGTCAGCAGCCCCGACAGGACTTCACAAGAGACCCAGTACTTC. Translated: CVSSPDRTSQETQYF.

The chain employs TRBV28 and TRBJ2-1; TRBD2 is a possible D gene (5 bases). This CDR3 has 12 amino acids. CDR1 and CDR2 from the germline V gene are MDHEN and SYDVKM. The V gene lost 3 bases and the J gene lost 12 bases, with 12 bases spanning the gap. The CDR3 sequence is CASSLGSHRQFF. Written as DNA, the CDR3 is TGTGCCAGCAGTTTGGGGAGTCACCGGCAGTTCTTC.

This clonotype occurred many times. The chain recombines TRBV5-4 with TRBJ2-7; TRBD2 matches 7 bases. Losses at the gene ends were 2 bases for V and 5 bases for J; bases not matched to a gene: 10. There are 15 residues in the CDR3. CDR1 is SGHNT, CDR2 YYREEE, per germline (reference sequence). The DNA for the CDR3 is TGTGCCAGCAGCTTCCGTGCGGGAGTTCGGGACGAGCAGTACTTC. Translation gives CASSFRAGVRDEQYF.

This clonotype has ten or more counts. The gene calls are TRBV6-1 and TRBJ2-5; TRBD2 might be the D (5 bases). V was cut by 5 bases and J by 4 bases, with 11 bases left in between. Germline assignment: CDR1 MNHNS and CDR2 SASEGT. The CDR3 totals 13 residues. In DNA, the CDR3 is TGTGCCAGCAGTTGGAGCCGGGGAGAGACCCAGTACTTC. It yields the protein CASSWSRGETQYF.

This clonotype was counted many times. The chain couples TRBV29-1 to TRBJ2-5, with no clear D. Germline V gives CDR1 SQVTM, CDR2 ANQGSEA. Trimming removed 1 base from V and 0 bases from J, with 3 bases in between. The CDR3 covers 12 residues. Here the CDR3 reads CSVEAHQETQYF. The DNA of the CDR3 is TGCAGCGTTGAAGCCCACCAAGAGACCCAGTACTTC.

This chain links TRBV11-1 with TRBJ2-7, with D uncertain. This CDR3 comprises 12 residues. Germline CDR1 is SGHAT and CDR2 is FQDESV (reference sequence). The V gene lost 3 bases and the J gene lost 6 bases, with 9 bases spanning the gap. In nucleotides, the CDR3 is TGTGCCAGCAGCTTCCGAGCCGGCGAGCAGTACTTC. Translated: CASSFRAGEQYF.

V is TRBV7-3 and J is TRBJ2-1, with a possible D match to TRBD2 (5 bases). The germline CDR1 and CDR2 sequences are SGHTA and FQGTGA. The CDR3 has 12 residues. The V gene lost 7 bases and the J gene lost 13 bases, with 17 bases spanning the gap. DNA of the CDR3: TGTGCCAGCACCTCCCCGCCCGGGATACAGTTCTTC. It yields the protein CASTSPPGIQFF.

V gene TRBV12-3 or TRBV12-4 combines with J gene TRBJ2-2; D assignment may be TRBD1 or TRBD2 (6 bases each). The CDR3 extends over 15 amino acids. The ends were cut back, 6 bases at V and 4 bases at J, with 15 bases in the middle. The CDR3 region has the DNA TGTGCCAGCAGCCCTTGGGGGGCCGCCACCGGGGAGCTGTTTTTT. Translation: CASSPWGAATGELFF.